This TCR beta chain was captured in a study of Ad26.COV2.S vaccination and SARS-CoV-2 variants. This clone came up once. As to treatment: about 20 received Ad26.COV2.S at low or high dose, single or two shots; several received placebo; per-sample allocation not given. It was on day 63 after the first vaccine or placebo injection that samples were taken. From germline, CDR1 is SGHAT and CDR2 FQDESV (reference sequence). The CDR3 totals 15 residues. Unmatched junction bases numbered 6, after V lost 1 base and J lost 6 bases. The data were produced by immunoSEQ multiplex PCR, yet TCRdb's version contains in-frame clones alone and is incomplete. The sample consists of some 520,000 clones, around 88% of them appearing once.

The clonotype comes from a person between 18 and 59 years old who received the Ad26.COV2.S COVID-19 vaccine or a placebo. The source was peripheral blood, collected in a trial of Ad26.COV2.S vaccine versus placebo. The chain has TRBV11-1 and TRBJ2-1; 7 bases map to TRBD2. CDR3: CASSLGGLTGNEQFF. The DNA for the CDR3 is TGTGCCAGCAGCTTAGGGGGACTAACGGGCAATGAGCAGTTCTTC. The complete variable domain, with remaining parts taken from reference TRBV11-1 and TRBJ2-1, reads EAEVAQSPRYKITEKSQAVAFWCDPISGHATLYWYRQILGQGPELLVQFQDESVVDDSQLPKDRFSAERLKGVDSTLKIQPAELGDSAMYLCASSLGGLTGNEQFFGPGTRLTVL.